What follows is one TCR beta chain and its context. The antigen remains undetermined. The data originate from a study of cytomegalovirus exposure and HLA in healthy donors. Study findings and constraints: Specificity for CMV antigens was confirmed in vitro for three of the CMV-associated chains. Cytomegalovirus status was reportedly diagnosed by the classifier with high sensitivity and specificity. A list of 164 TCR beta chains associated with cytomegalovirus was given.

Data came from immunoSEQ multiplex PCR; TCRdb stores just in-frame clones and leaves some out. The sample lists about 240,000 clones; roughly 86% were seen once. The approximately 120-subject validation cohort, separate from the approximately 670-subject first cohort, included the donors. The CDR3 has 14 residues. Germline V CDR1 and CDR2: SGHRS, YFSETQ. V lost 2 bases, J lost 6 bases, and 5 bases stayed unmatched. Material for sequencing was PBMCs. This sequence originates from a woman aged 25 to 39 in good health and CMV-seropositive. The chain carries TRBV5-1 and TRBJ1-2; 9 bases match TRBD1. CDR3: CASSFQQGADGYTF. Written as DNA, the CDR3 is TGCGCCAGCAGCTTCCAACAGGGGGCAGATGGCTACACCTTC.